This passage covers 12 T cell receptor beta chains from one sample sequenced in a study of blood T cell repertoires in COVID-19. TCRdb's copy holds only in-frame clones and misses some; the assay was immunoSEQ multiplex PCR. This sample yields approximately 140,000 clones, of which approximately 85% are seen a single time; roughly 8% belongs to the top ten. The specimen sequenced was peripheral blood. The receptors derive from a woman aged 55 to 70 with COVID-19, enrolled during active disease.

V is TRBV5-1 and J is TRBJ2-7; 7 bases line up with TRBD1. This CDR3 comprises 15 residues. V shed 5 bases, J shed 2 bases, and the junction held 10 bases outside the gene matches. Germline V gene data show CDR1 as SGHRS and CDR2 as YFSETQ. The CDR3 sequence: CASSPLPGQTYEQYF. CDR3 DNA sequence: TGCGCCAGCAGTCCCCTCCCGGGACAGACCTACGAGCAGTACTTC.

The chain employs TRBV4-3 and TRBJ1-2, with TRBD1 identical over 9 bases. The trim removed 1 base at V and 2 bases at J, leaving 5 bases unmatched. Germline V gene data show CDR1 as LGHNA and CDR2 as YSLEER. The CDR3 extends over 16 amino acids. CDR3 sequence (DNA): TGCGCCAGCAGCCAAGCTTTCGGACAGGGGAACTATGGCTACACCTTC. Amino acid sequence: CASSQAFGQGNYGYTF.

The chain links TRBV4-1 to TRBJ1-6; D gene ambiguous. V was shortened by 6 bases and J by 0 bases, with 12 bases between the two germline ends. The germline V gene encodes CDR1 MGHRA and CDR2 YSYEKL. The CDR3 is 16 residues long. CDR3 bases: TGCGCCAGCAGTGAAGACGGGAGCTCCTATAATTCACCCCTCCACTTT. Translation gives CASSEDGSSYNSPLHF.

This sequence joins TRBV9 and TRBJ2-1; 8 bases are a match to TRBD2. V dropped 0 bases and J dropped 6; count of bases not matched to a gene: 8. This CDR3 is 16 amino acids long. CDR1 and CDR2 from the germline V gene are SGDLS and YYNGEE. CDR3 protein: CASSVESGGVPNEQFF. CDR3 DNA sequence: TGTGCCAGCAGCGTAGAGTCGGGGGGGGTCCCCAATGAGCAGTTCTTC.

The chain links TRBV4-1 to TRBJ1-2, with TRBD1 matching over 7 bases. The germline CDR1 and CDR2 sequences are MGHRA and YSYEKL. The trim removed 3 bases at V and 2 bases at J, leaving 12 bases unmatched. The CDR3 has 17 residues. CDR3 DNA: TGCGCCAGCAGCCACCCCTTTGTACAGGGGAAAAACTATGGCTACACCTTC. This encodes CASSHPFVQGKNYGYTF.

This chain connects TRBV19 to TRBJ2-3; 7 bases align to TRBD1. In germline, CDR1 is LNHDA, CDR2 SQIVND (reference sequence). The CDR3 is 17 amino acids. With V trimmed by 6 bases and J by 6 bases, 18 bases remained unmatched. The CDR3 nucleotides read TGTGCCAGTAGCAGCAGGCCCCAGACAGGGTCGGGCGATACGCAGTATTTT. Its translation: CASSSRPQTGSGDTQYF. Using reference TRBV19 and TRBJ2-3 for the parts outside the CDR3, the full variable domain is DGGITQSPKYLFRKEGQNVTLSCEQNLNHDAMYWYRQDPGQGLRLIYYSQIVNDFQKGDIAEGYSVSREKKESFPLTVTSAQKNPTAFYLCASSSRPQTGSGDTQYFGPGTRLTVL.

The chain carries TRBV29-1 and TRBJ1-1; D not resolved. The V end lost 8 bases, the J end lost 4 bases, and 8 bases lay between the germline ends. CDR3 length: 10 residues. Germline-derived CDR1 and CDR2 are SQVTM and ANQGSEA. The CDR3 DNA follows: TGCAGCTGCCTGAGCACTGAAGCTTTCTTT. This codes for CSCLSTEAFF.

The V call is TRBV7-2, the J call TRBJ2-3; 13 bases are shared with TRBD2. This CDR3 region has 17 residues. Germline V gene lookup returns CDR1 SGHTA and CDR2 FQGNSA. V was clipped by 5 bases and J by 1 base; unmatched bases: 6. Here the CDR3 DNA reads TGTGCCAGCAGCCCGGGGACTAGCGGGGAGGGCACAGATACGCAGTATTTT. Encoded protein: CASSPGTSGEGTDTQYF. The entire variable domain, with the rest obtained from reference TRBV7-2 and TRBJ2-3, is as follows: GAGVSQSPSNKVTEKGKDVELRCDPISGHTALYWYRQSLGQGLEFLIYFQGNSAPDKSGLPSDRFSAERTGGSVSTLTIQRTQQEDSAVYLCASSPGTSGEGTDTQYFGPGTRLTVL.

The chain employs TRBV18 and TRBJ2-3, with 8 bases fitting TRBD2. This CDR3 spans 16 amino acids. In germline, CDR1 is KGHSH, CDR2 LQKENI. With V trimmed by 1 base and J by 7 bases, 10 bases remained unmatched. The CDR3 bases are TGTGCCAGCTCACCACTGCCGGGACTAGAGACTAATACGCAGTATTTT. It encodes CASSPLPGLETNTQYF.

J is TRBJ1-5 and V is TRBV10-3; D perhaps matches TRBD1 (6 bases). Germline-derived CDR1 and CDR2 are ENHRY and SYGVKD. V lost 7 bases and J lost 7, with 17 bases in between. The CDR3 length is 14 residues. In DNA form, the CDR3 reads TGTGCCATCACTCCGGACAGAGGCGGGCAGCCCCAGCATTTT. The encoded protein is CAITPDRGGQPQHF.

The V gene is TRBV6-5, the J gene TRBJ1-6; the match to TRBD1 covers 7 bases. With 7 bases clipped from V and 6 bases from J, the junction kept 3 bases outside the gene matches. Germline V gives CDR1 MNHEY, CDR2 SVGAGI. CDR3 length: 13 amino acids. CDR3 coding DNA: TGTGCCAGCACCCGGGACAGTAATTCACCCCTCCACTTT. It is translated as CASTRDSNSPLHF.

This chain links TRBV11-1 with TRBJ1-1; a possible D gene is TRBD1 (6 bases). The length of the CDR3 is 15 residues. The germline V and J ends were trimmed by 5 bases and 4 bases, with 17 bases remaining between them. Germline V gene lookup returns CDR1 SGHAT and CDR2 FQDESV (reference sequence). CDR3 DNA sequence: TGTGCCAGCAGCCCCCAAACAGGGATCGGCACTGAAGCTTTCTTT. Translated, it gives CASSPQTGIGTEAFF.